Below are 19 T cell receptor beta chains sequenced from a single sample in a study of blood T cell repertoires in COVID-19. The data were produced by immunoSEQ multiplex PCR, yet TCRdb's version contains in-frame clones alone and is incomplete. The repertoire holds just over 300,000 clones, with about nine tenths as singletons. What was sequenced was peripheral blood. The receptor source for this set is a woman aged 25-40 years with COVID-19, enrolled during active disease.

The chain is built from TRBV5-6 and TRBJ1-6; 7 nucleotides match TRBD1. The CDR3 sequence is 13 residues long. Germline V lookup: CDR1 SGHDT, CDR2 YYEEEE. J lost 13 bases, V lost 0 bases, and 4 bases had no gene match. The CDR3 here is CASSLAGTVPLHF. CDR3 coding DNA: TGTGCCAGCAGCTTGGCCGGGACAGTCCCCCTCCACTTT.

The chain carries TRBV4-3 and TRBJ1-2; no definite D call. Between the trimmed V and J ends, which lost 0 bases and 3 bases, there was a span of 14 bases. Germline V gene data show CDR1 as LGHNA and CDR2 as YSLEER. CDR3 size: 16 residues. The CDR3 DNA is TGCGCCAGCAGCCAAGATCGCGGCGGTGTGTACTATGGCTACACCTTC. This gives the protein CASSQDRGGVYYGYTF.

V usage is TRBV6-5 and J usage is TRBJ1-2; D unclear. The CDR3 sequence is 12 residues long. Germline V gene data show CDR1 as MNHEY and CDR2 as SVGAGI. Here the CDR3 reads CASGWLRSGYTF. CDR3 nucleotides: TGTGCAAGCGGGTGGCTTCGGAGTGGCTACACCTTC.

The chain has TRBV7-2 and TRBJ1-4; 7 nucleotides line up with TRBD1. The CDR3 covers 13 residues. CDR1 is SGHTA, CDR2 FQGNSA, per germline. Unmatched junction bases numbered 4, after V lost 5 bases and J lost 7 bases. The CDR3 here is CASSTRTGEKLFF. CDR3 in DNA: TGTGCCAGCAGCACCCGGACAGGTGAAAAACTGTTTTTT. The full variable domain, in which reference TRBV7-2 and TRBJ1-4 provide the parts outside the CDR3, is GAGVSQSPSNKVTEKGKDVELRCDPISGHTALYWYRQSLGQGLEFLIYFQGNSAPDKSGLPSDRFSAERTGGSVSTLTIQRTQQEDSAVYLCASSTRTGEKLFFGSGTQLSVL.

The CDR3 coding sequence is TGTGCCAGCAGCCCCTATACAGGGTGGAAGACCCAGTACTTC. This translates into CASSPYTGWKTQYF. The chain uses TRBV14 and TRBJ2-5; D perhaps matches TRBD1 (6 bases). Germline V gives CDR1 SGHDN, CDR2 FVKESK. The CDR3 covers 14 residues. Deletions cut 4 bases from V and 6 bases from J, with 15 bases between.

This sequence joins TRBV3-1 (or the pseudogene TRBV3-2) and TRBJ2-5; possible D gene TRBD2, 6 bases. Between the trimmed V and J ends, which lost 3 bases and 7 bases, there was a span of 12 bases. Germline values: CDR1 LGHDT, CDR2 YNNKEL (reference sequence). The CDR3 spans 13 residues. The CDR3 region has the DNA TGTGCCAGCAGCCAGACTAGAGTAGGGACCCAGTACTTC. Protein sequence: CASSQTRVGTQYF.

Concerning this clone: Different DNA sequences within this sample yield the same CDR3. The chain has TRBV7-2 and TRBJ2-5, with 7 positions matching TRBD2. The J segment lost 2 bases and the V segment lost 0 bases, leaving 0 bases of the junction unmatched. Germline values: CDR1 SGHTA, CDR2 FQGNSA. CDR3 size: 14 residues. The CDR3 DNA reads as TGTGCCAGCAGCTTAGCGGGGGGGCAAGAGACCCAGTACTTC. Protein: CASSLAGGQETQYF.

V and J are TRBV7-2 and TRBJ1-5; D perhaps matches TRBD1 (6 bases). Trimming removed 1 base from V and 7 bases from J, with 11 bases in between. This CDR3 is built from 14 residues. Per the germline V gene, CDR1 is SGHTA and CDR2 is FQGNSA. The CDR3, as DNA: TGTGCCAGCAGCTTAGGGGGGCCCGGGCAGCCCCAGCATTTT. It specifies CASSLGGPGQPQHF.

V is TRBV13 and J is TRBJ1-1; 7 nucleotides match TRBD1. Germline values: CDR1 PRHDT, CDR2 FYEKMQ (reference sequence). The CDR3 has 15 amino acids. The V gene end was trimmed by 4 bases and the J gene end by 0 bases; junction bases not matched to a gene: 5. The CDR3: CASSSGQVMNTEAFF. CDR3 DNA sequence: TGTGCCAGCAGCTCAGGACAGGTTATGAACACTGAAGCTTTCTTT.

The chain couples TRBV2 to TRBJ1-3; D is ambiguous. V was pared by 6 bases and J by 0 bases, with 18 bases between. Germline V CDR1 and CDR2: SNHLY, FYNNEI. The CDR3 is 17 residues long. CDR3 residues: CASSPSTTRSSGNTIYF. The DNA of the CDR3 is TGTGCCAGCAGCCCTTCCACTACTCGGAGCTCTGGAAACACCATATATTTT.

The chain combines TRBV15 with TRBJ2-1, with 10 bases matching TRBD2. CDR1 and CDR2 (germline): LNHNV, YYDKDF (reference sequence). Trimming at V came to 5 bases and at J to 2 bases, leaving 0 bases not matched to a gene. CDR3 length equals 14 residues. The CDR3, as DNA: TGTGCCACCAGCGGACTAGCGGCCTACAATGAGCAGTTCTTC. This sequence encodes CATSGLAAYNEQFF.

Only one count was recorded for this clone. This sequence joins TRBV7-9 and TRBJ2-5; 7 nucleotides agree with TRBD1. This CDR3 region has 14 residues. V gave up 4 bases and J gave up 5 bases; unmatched junction bases: 7. Germline V gene sequence: CDR1 SEHNR, CDR2 FQNEAQ (reference sequence). CDR3 in DNA: TGTGCCAGCAGCTCGCCTGACAGGGTCGAGACCCAGTACTTC. Its translation: CASSSPDRVETQYF.

This chain joins TRBV7-9 and TRBJ1-1; maybe TRBD1 (6 bases). V lost 7 bases, J lost 5 bases, and 17 bases lay in between. The germline gives CDR1 SEHNR, CDR2 FQNEAQ (reference sequence). The CDR3 has 14 residues. CDR3 DNA: TGTGCCAGCACAAGAGAAATACAGGGAACTGAAGCTTTCTTT. Its protein product is CASTREIQGTEAFF.

The J gene is TRBJ1-2, the V gene TRBV6-2 or TRBV6-3, with a possible D match to TRBD1 (6 bases). The length of the CDR3 is 16 residues. The V and J ends lost 6 bases and 4 bases respectively, with 21 bases between them. The V gene's germline CDR1 is MNHEY and CDR2 SVGEGT. CDR3 nucleotides: TGTGCCAGCAGGTACGGTGTCACAAGGGGGACCTATGGCTACACCTTC. Its protein product is CASRYGVTRGTYGYTF.

The rearrangement uses TRBV6-5 and TRBJ1-1, with 8 bases fitting TRBD1. J lost 3 bases, V lost 4 bases, and 4 bases had no gene match. The CDR3 runs 14 residues. Germline V CDR1 and CDR2: MNHEY, SVGAGI. CDR3 sequence reads: CASSSSTGDTEAFF. The CDR3 nucleotides are TGTGCCAGCAGTTCCTCGACAGGGGACACTGAAGCTTTCTTT.

The chain uses TRBV6-1 and TRBJ2-7; TRBD1 aligns across 8 bases. With V trimmed by 3 bases and J by 5 bases, 18 bases remained unmatched. Germline V lookup: CDR1 MNHNS, CDR2 SASEGT. The CDR3 has 18 amino acids. CDR3 nucleotides: TGTGCCAGCAGTGAGTCTGGGACAGGTGCCTTGTGGGTGCACGAGCAGTACTTC. Translating it yields CASSESGTGALWVHEQYF.

This chain joins TRBV7-2 and TRBJ1-2, with D maybe TRBD1 (6 bases). Germline V gives CDR1 SGHTA, CDR2 FQGNSA. This CDR3 spans 14 amino acids. The germline V and J ends were trimmed by 0 bases and 6 bases, with 11 bases remaining between them. The CDR3 region is CASSLAVTGDGYTF. CDR3 DNA sequence: TGTGCCAGCAGCTTAGCTGTGACAGGTGATGGCTACACCTTC.

The genes are TRBV6-5 and TRBJ2-5, with 13 bases matching TRBD2. This CDR3 has 15 amino acids. Germline values: CDR1 MNHEY, CDR2 SVGAGI. V was clipped by 7 bases and J by 3 bases; unmatched bases: 5. The CDR3 sequence: CASNPGTSGKETQYF. The CDR3 DNA reads TGTGCCAGCAATCCCGGGACTAGCGGGAAAGAGACCCAGTACTTC.

The rearrangement uses TRBV7-9 and TRBJ1-4; perhaps TRBD1 as D (5 bases). The CDR3 sequence is 12 residues long. V was cut by 3 bases and J by 8 bases, with 7 bases left in between. Germline lookup yields CDR1 SEHNR and CDR2 FQNEAQ (reference sequence). The CDR3 spells CASSFGGEKLFF. The CDR3 nucleotides read TGTGCCAGCAGCTTCGGGGGGGAAAAACTGTTTTTT.